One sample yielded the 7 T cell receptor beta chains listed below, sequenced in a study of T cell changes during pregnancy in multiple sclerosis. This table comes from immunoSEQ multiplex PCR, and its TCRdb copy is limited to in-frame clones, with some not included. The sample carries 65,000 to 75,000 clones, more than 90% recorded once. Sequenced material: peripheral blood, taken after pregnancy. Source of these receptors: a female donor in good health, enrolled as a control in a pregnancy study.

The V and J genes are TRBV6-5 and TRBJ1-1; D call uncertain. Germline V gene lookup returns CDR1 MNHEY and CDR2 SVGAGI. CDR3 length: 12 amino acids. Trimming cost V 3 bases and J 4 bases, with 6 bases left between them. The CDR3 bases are TGTGCCAGCAGTTATACCGGCACTGAAGCTTTCTTT. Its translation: CASSYTGTEAFF.

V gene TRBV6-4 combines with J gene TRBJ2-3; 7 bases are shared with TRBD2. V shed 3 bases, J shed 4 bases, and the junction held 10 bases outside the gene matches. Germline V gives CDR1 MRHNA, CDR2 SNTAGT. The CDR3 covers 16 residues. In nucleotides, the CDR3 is TGTGCCAGCAGTGATACCCTAGCGGACGGGGCAGATACGCAGTATTTT. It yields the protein CASSDTLADGADTQYF.

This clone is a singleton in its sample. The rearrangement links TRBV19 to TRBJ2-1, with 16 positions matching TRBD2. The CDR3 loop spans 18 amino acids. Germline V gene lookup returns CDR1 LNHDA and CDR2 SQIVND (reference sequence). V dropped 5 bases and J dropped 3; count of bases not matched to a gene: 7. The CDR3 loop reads CASSLGLAGGPFYNEQFF. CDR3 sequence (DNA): TGTGCCAGTAGTCTGGGACTAGCGGGAGGGCCTTTCTACAATGAGCAGTTCTTC.

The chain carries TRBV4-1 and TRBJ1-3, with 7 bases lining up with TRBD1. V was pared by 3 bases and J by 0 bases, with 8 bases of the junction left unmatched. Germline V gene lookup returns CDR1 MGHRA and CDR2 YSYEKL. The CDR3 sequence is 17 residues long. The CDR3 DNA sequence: TGCGCCAGCAGCCAGTCTCGACAGGGCCCCTCTGGAAACACCATATATTTT. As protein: CASSQSRQGPSGNTIYF.

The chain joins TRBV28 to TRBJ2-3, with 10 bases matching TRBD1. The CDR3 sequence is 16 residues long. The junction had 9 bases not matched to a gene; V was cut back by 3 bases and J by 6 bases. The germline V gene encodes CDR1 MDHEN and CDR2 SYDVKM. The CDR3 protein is CASSFSGTGVSDTQYF. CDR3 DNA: TGTGCCAGCAGTTTTTCCGGGACAGGGGTTTCCGATACGCAGTATTTT. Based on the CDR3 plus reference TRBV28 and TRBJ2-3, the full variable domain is DVKVTQSSRYLVKRTGEKVFLECVQDMDHENMFWYRQDPGLGLRLIYFSYDVKMKEKGDIPEGYSVSREKKERFSLILESASTNQTSMYLCASSFSGTGVSDTQYFGPGTRLTVL.

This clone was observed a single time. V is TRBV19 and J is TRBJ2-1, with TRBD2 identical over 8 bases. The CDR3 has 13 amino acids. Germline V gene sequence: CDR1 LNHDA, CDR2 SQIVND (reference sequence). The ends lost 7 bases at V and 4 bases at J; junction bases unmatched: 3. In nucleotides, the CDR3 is TGTGCCAGTAAATCTAGCGGGTACAATGAGCAGTTCTTC. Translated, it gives CASKSSGYNEQFF.

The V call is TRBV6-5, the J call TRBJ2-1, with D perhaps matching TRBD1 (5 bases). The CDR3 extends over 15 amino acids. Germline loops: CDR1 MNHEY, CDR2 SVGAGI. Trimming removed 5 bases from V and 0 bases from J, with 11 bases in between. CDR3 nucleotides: TGTGCCAGCAGTCGTCACGACAGCTCCTACAATGAGCAGTTCTTC. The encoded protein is CASSRHDSSYNEQFF.